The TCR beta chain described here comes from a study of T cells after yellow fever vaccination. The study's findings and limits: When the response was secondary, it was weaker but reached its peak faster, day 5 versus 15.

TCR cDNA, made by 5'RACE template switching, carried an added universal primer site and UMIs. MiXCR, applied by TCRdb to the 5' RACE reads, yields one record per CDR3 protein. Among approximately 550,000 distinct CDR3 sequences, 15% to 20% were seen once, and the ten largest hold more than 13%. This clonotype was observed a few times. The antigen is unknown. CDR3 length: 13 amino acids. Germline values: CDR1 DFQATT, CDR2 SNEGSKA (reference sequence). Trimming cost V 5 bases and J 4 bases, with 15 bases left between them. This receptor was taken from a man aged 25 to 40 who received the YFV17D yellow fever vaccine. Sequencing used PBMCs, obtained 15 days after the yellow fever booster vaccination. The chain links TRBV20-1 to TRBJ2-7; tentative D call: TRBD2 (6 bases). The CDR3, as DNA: TGCAGTGCTGGAGGGAGGAGTTCGTACGAGCAGTACTTC. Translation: CSAGGRSSYEQYF.